This T cell receptor (beta chain) was identified during a study of blood T cell repertoires in COVID-19 (TCRdb year 2020). Looking at the study overall: Samples from collaborators originated in the United States, Italy and Spain and spanned both the acute and convalescent phases of COVID-19. Sample metadata almost always included a de-identified subject ID, COVID-19 status, age in years and sex. Where HLA class I and class II types were available, the types were taken from metadata supplied by the sample provider, not from assay-based typing. A freely available public database, intended as a resource for researchers studying the immune response to SARS-CoV-2, is where the repertoires were released. The material from the prospective study consisted of cDNA or gDNA derived from T cells, B-cell-depleted T cells, or PBMCs. Samples came from the ongoing ImmuneRACE study (first 160 participants) plus 1,254 subjects from 6 global collaborators. Subjects who had been exposed to COVID-19, were actively infected with it, or had recovered from it provided the deeply sampled blood TCRbeta repertoires that made up the dataset.

TCRbeta CDR3 regions were amplified from genomic DNA by means of the immunoSEQ Assay, a bias-controlled multiplex PCR. As for the authors' bioinformatics: The number of nucleated cells in each sample was estimated by amplification of reference gene primers within the assay. To quantify the absolute abundance of each unique TCRbeta CDR3 rearrangement, sequence reads were collapsed and filtered. Productive Simpson clonality was computed per sample as the square root of Simpson's diversity index over productive rearrangements. The source is immuneACCESS, and TCRdb retained only in-frame sequences with V and J called. Part of the clones is not carried over; for the studies checked, unresolved V genes explain less than half of this, and the remainder is unexplained. V, J and clone size reflect that table, while D and trimming were determined from the DNA. The sample yields roughly 100,000 clones; roughly 88% were counted once. The leading ten clones occupy less than 4.5% of the sample.

In the case of this clone: It lacks a known antigen. Base qualities are not recorded, but no much larger clone differs from it by a single base.

Collaborating institutions collected whole blood in K2EDTA tubes following their own protocols. For TCRbeta analysis, collaborators shipped samples in one of three forms: frozen whole blood, isolated PBMCs, or DNA extracted from either of those sample types. Paper-wide results and their limitations: The amount of clinical and demographic metadata varied by source and participant and was provided uncurated.

Inclusive of the bounding cysteine and phenylalanine, the CDR3 is 11 residues long. Only CDR3 DNA is held: 33 bases, read in frame from base 1. Sequences MNHEY (CDR1) and SMNVEV (CDR2) are obtained from the germline V gene (reference sequence). The junction shows trimming of 6 bases on V and 8 bases on J, plus 10 bases between the germline ends. The TCR comes from a human donor in a cohort sampled during active COVID-19. The sequencing input was peripheral blood. The rearranged segments are TRBV27 and TRBJ1-2, with the D gene too uncertain to name. Here the CDR3 is given as CASRAVRGYTF. The DNA sequence reads TGTGCCAGCAGGGCAGTGAGGGGCTACACCTTC.